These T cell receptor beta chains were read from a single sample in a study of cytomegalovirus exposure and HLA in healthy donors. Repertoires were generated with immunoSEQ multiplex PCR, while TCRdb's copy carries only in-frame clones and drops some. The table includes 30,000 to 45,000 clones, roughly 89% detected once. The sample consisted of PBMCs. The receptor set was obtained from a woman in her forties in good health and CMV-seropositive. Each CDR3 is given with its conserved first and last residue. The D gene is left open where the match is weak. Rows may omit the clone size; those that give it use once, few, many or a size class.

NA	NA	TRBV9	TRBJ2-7	CASSVGGGGSSYEQYF	TGTGCCAGCAGCGTAGGTGGGGGGGGCAGCTCCTACGAGCAGTACTTC
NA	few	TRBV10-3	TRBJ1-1	CAIRSGQSEAFF	TGTGCCATCAGATCCGGACAATCTGAAGCTTTCTTT
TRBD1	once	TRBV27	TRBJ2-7	CASSPRGQSGDHYSYEQYF	TGTGCCAGCAGCCCCAGGGGGCAGTCCGGAGACCACTACTCCTACGAGCAGTACTTC
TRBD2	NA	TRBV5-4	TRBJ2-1	CAGGGRSYNEQFF	TGTGCCGGCGGGGGTCGCTCCTACAATGAGCAGTTCTTC
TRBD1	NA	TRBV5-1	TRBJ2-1	CASSLTGTGGLRRQFF	TGCGCCAGCAGCTTGACGGGGACAGGGGGCTTGAGAAGGCAGTTCTTC
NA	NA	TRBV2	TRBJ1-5	CASSDLGGNQPQHF	TGTGCCAGCAGTGATTTAGGGGGCAATCAGCCCCAGCATTTT
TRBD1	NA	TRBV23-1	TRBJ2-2	CASSHSGTENTGELFF	TGCGCCAGCAGTCACTCCGGGACAGAGAACACCGGGGAGCTGTTTTTT
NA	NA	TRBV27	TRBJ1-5	CASSLWSGVGQPQHF	TGTGCCAGCAGTTTATGGTCAGGGGTCGGACAGCCCCAGCATTTT
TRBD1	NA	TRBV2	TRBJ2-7	CASSEGTGFYEQYF	TGTGCCAGCAGTGAAGGGACAGGGTTCTACGAGCAGTACTTC
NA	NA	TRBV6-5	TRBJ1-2	CASSEIEARYGYTF	TGTGCCAGCAGTGAAATTGAGGCGAGATATGGCTACACCTTC
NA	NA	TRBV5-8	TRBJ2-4	CASSLEVTPLAKNIQYF	TGTGCCAGCAGCTTGGAAGTGACACCACTAGCCAAAAACATTCAGTACTTC
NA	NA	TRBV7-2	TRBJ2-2	CASSQDMGGELFF	TGTGCCAGCAGCCAGGACATGGGGGGGGAGCTGTTTTTT
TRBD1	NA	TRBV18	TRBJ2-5	CASSPWQGEETQYF	TGTGCCAGCTCTCCTTGGCAGGGGGAAGAGACCCAGTACTTC
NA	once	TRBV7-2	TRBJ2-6	CASTPRTGANVLTF	TGTGCCAGCACCCCTAGAACTGGGGCCAACGTCCTGACTTTC
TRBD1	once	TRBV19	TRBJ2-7	CASSTRDSVSPFVQYF	TGTGCCAGTAGTACTAGGGACAGCGTATCGCCCTTCGTGCAGTACTTC
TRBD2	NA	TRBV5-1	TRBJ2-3	CASSLAGTSTDTQYF	TGCGCCAGCAGCTTAGCGGGAACTAGCACAGATACGCAGTATTTT
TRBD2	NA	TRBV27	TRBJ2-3	CATLSSGGRTDTQYF	TGTGCCACCCTGAGCAGCGGGGGCCGCACAGATACGCAGTATTTT
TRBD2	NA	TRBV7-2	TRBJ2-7	CASRRLAGINEQYF	TGTGCCAGCAGGCGACTAGCGGGGATTAACGAGCAGTACTTC
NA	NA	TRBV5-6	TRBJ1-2	CASSPGRGYGYTF	TGTGCCAGCAGCCCGGGGAGGGGCTATGGCTACACCTTC
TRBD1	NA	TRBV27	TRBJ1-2	CASSPGTGGLYGYTF	TGTGCCAGCAGTCCCGGGACAGGGGGCCTTTATGGCTACACCTTC